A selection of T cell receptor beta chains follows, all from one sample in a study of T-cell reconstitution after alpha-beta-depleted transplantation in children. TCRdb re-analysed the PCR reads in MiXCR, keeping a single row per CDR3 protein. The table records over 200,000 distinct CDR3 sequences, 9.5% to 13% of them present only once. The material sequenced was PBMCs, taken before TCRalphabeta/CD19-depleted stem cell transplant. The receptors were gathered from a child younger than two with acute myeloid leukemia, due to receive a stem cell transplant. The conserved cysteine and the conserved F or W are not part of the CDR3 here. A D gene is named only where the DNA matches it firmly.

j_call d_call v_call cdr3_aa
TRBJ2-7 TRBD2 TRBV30 AWSVLAGYEQY
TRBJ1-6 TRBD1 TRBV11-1 ASSHPTGGSSYNSPLH
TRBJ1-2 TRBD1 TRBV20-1 SAYRTGGVFDYT
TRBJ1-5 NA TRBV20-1 SAAPGASNQPQH
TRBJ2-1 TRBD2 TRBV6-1 ASSETSGRPHYNEQF
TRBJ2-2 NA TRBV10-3 AISGRGSPTGELF
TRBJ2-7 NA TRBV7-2 ASSIRKDEQY
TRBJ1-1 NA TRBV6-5 ASRYGGAYTEAF
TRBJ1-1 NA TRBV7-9 ASSLTPAGNTEAF
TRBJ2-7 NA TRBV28 ASRPRDMGAYEQY
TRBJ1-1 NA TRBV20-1 SARDTVRGREVF
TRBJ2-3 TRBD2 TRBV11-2 ASSFAGGLDTQY
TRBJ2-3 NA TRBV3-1 ASSQTGTQY
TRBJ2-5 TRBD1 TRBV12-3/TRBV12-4 ASSSRQGYQETQY
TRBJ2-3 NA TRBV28 ASSLGAPTDTQY
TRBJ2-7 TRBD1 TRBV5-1 ASHEGAKSEQY
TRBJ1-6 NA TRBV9 ASSRTGLSSYNSPLH
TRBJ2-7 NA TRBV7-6 ASSLARGKSYEQY
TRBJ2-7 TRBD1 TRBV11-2 ASSETLGQRTYEQY
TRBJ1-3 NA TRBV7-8 ASSLVDRLALGNTIY
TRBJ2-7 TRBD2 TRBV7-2 ASSLLPGLASSEQY
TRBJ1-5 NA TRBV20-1 SASGGNQPQH
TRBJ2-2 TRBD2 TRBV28 ASRISGGRGGELF
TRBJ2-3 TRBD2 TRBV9 ASSPQSGVLTDTQY
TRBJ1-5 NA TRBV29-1 SVDIGGHFSAGGQPQH